The TCR beta chain described here comes from a study of response to subunit inactivated influenza vaccine (dated by TCRdb to the late 2010s). In the study overall: The study used deep quantitative T cell receptor repertoire profiling to track responses to a trivalent subunit inactivated influenza vaccine. General findings and caveats noted by the study authors: The authors proposed that each seasonal influenza vaccination may bring in only a limited number of new T cells.

Concerning this clonotype: This receptor's antigen is unknown. Per-base qualities were not stored, and no clone one base away is much larger.

The CDR3 numbers 15 residues from cysteine through phenylalanine. Of all the DNA, just the CDR3 is kept, 45 bases in frame from base 1. From a lookup of the germline V gene (reference sequence), CDR1 and CDR2 are SGHNT and YYREEE. At the junction V is shortened by 3 bases and J by 4 bases, with 17 bases in between. Receptor amplification or capture employed RT-PCR. Instrument on record: Illumina HiSeq 2500. TCRdb reran the public reads through fastp at Q25 and MiXCR, keeping productive beta chains. Merged by CDR3 protein, the rows form single entries marked with the most common genes and DNA. A total of 600,000 to 850,000 distinct CDR3 sequences appear in this sample, approximately 15% of them only once. Roughly 7.6% of the sample is held by the ten biggest clonotypes.

Rearrangement joined TRBV5-4 to TRBJ2-7; the D region possibly corresponds to TRBD1 (6 bases align). The source was PBMCs from blood, collected less than 15 days before vaccination. This TCR derives from a man aged 45 to 65 who received an inactivated influenza vaccine. Donor details come from another sample of the same person, matched by shared clones. The CDR3 in this case is CASSSKGHALYEQYF. Here is the DNA: TGTGCCAGCAGCTCGAAGGGACACGCATTATACGAGCAGTACTTC.